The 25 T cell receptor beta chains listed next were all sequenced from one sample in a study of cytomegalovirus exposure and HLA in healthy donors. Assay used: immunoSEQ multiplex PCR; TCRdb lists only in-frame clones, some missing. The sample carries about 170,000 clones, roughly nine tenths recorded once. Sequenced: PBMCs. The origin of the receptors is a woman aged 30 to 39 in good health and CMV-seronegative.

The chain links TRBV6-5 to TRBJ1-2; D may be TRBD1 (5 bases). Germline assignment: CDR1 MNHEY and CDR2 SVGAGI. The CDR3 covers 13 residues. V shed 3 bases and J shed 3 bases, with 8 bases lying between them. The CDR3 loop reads CASSYVGDYGYTF. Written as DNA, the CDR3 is TGTGCCAGCAGTTATGTGGGGGACTATGGCTACACCTTC.

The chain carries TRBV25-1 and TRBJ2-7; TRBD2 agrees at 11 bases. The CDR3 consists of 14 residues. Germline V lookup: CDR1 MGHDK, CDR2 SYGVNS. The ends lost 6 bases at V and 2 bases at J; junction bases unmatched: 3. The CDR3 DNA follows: TGTGCCAGCAGAACTAGCGGGGGTACCTACGAGCAGTACTTC. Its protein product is CASRTSGGTYEQYF.

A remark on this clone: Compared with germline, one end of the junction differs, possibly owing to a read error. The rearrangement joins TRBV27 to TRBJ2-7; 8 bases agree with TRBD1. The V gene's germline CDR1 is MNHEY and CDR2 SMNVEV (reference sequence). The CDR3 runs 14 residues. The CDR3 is CASSLLTGAYGQYF. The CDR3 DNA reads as TGTGCCAGCAGTTTATTGACAGGGGCTTACGGGCAGTACTTC.

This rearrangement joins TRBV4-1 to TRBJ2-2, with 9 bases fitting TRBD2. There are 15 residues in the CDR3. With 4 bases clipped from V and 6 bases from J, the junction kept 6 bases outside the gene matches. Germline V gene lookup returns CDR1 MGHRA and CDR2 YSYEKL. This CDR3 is CASSPQGLAPGELFF. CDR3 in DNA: TGCGCCAGCAGCCCACAGGGACTAGCCCCCGGGGAGCTGTTTTTT.

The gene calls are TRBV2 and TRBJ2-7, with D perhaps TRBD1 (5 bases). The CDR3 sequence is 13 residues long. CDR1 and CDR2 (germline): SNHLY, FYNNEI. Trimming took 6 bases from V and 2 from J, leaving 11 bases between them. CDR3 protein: CASRFQGPYEQYF. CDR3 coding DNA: TGTGCCAGCAGATTTCAGGGCCCCTACGAGCAGTACTTC.

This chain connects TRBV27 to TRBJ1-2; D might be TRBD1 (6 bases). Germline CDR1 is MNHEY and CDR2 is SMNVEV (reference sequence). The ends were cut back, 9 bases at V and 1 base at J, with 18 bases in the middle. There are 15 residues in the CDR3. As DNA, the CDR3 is TGTGCCAGTAGTCTTGGGGGCGGTTTTAACTATGGCTACACCTTC. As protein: CASSLGGGFNYGYTF.

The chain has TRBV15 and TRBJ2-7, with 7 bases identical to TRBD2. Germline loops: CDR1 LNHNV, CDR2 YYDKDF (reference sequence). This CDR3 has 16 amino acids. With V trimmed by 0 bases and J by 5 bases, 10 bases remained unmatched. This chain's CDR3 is CATSRELGSGKDEQYF. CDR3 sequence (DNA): TGTGCCACCAGCAGAGAGCTTGGGAGCGGGAAGGACGAGCAGTACTTC.

The CDR3 nucleotides read TGTGCCAGTAAACAGAGTATCCTCCTTACCGGGGAGCTGTTTTTT. Translated: CASKQSILLTGELFF. The chain has TRBV19 and TRBJ2-2; D unclear. The germline V gene encodes CDR1 LNHDA and CDR2 SQIVND (reference sequence). Trimming cost V 7 bases and J 5 bases, with 17 bases left between them. The CDR3 extends over 15 amino acids.

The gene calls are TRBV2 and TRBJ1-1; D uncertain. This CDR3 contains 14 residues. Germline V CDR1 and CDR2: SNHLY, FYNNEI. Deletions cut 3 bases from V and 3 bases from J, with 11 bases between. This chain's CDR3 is CASSDGVGDTEAFF. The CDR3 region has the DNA TGTGCCAGCAGTGATGGGGTAGGAGACACTGAAGCTTTCTTT.

The CDR3 DNA follows: TGTGCCTGGAGTGGGGGTAGCGGGAGCACAGATACGCAGTATTTT. Translation gives CAWSGGSGSTDTQYF. J is TRBJ2-3 and V is TRBV30; 7 bases match TRBD2. Germline lookup yields CDR1 GTSNPN and CDR2 SVGIG (reference sequence). This CDR3 has 15 amino acids. V shed 1 base and J 0 bases; nucleotides not matched to a gene: 4.

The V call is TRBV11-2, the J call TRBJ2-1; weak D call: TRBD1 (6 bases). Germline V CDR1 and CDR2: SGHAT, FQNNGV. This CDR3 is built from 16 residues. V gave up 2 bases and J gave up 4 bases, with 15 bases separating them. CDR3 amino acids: CASSLNRDTNYNEQFF. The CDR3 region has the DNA TGTGCCAGCAGCTTAAATCGGGACACGAATTACAATGAGCAGTTCTTC.

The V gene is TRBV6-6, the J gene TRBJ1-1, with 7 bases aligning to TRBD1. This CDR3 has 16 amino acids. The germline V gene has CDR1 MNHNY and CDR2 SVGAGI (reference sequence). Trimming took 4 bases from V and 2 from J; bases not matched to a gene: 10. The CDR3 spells CASSSNTPGGNTEAFF. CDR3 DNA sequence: TGTGCCAGCAGTTCCAATACCCCAGGGGGTAACACTGAAGCTTTCTTT.

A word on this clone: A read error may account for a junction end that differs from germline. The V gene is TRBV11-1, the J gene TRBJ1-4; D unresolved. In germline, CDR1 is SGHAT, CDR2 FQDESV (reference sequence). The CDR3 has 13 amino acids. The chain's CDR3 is CASSLARDDKLFF. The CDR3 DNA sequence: TGTGCCAGCAGCTTAGCCCGGGATGATAAACTGTTTTTT.

DNA of the CDR3: TGTGCCAGCAGTTTTTTCGGGACAGGGACTCAGCCCCAGCATTTT. Encoded protein: CASSFFGTGTQPQHF. J is TRBJ1-5 and V is TRBV28, with 9 bases identical to TRBD1. Germline CDR1 MDHEN, CDR2 SYDVKM. CDR3 length equals 15 residues. V lost 3 bases and J lost 6; bases outside the gene matches: 6.

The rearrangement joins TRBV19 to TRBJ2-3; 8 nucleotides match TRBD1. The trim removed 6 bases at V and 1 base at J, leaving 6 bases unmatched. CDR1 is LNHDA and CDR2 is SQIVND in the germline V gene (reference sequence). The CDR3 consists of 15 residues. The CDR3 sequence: CASSLTGGGTDTQYF. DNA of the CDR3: TGTGCCAGTAGCTTAACAGGGGGAGGCACAGATACGCAGTATTTT.

The CDR3 region has the DNA TGTGCCAGCAGCTCGAGGGACAGGGCAGGCACTGAAGCTTTCTTT. This gives the protein CASSSRDRAGTEAFF. The chain is built from TRBV5-4 and TRBJ1-1; 9 bases are a match to TRBD1. The germline V gene has CDR1 SGHNT and CDR2 YYREEE (reference sequence). V lost 3 bases and J lost 4; bases outside the gene matches: 7. The CDR3 is 15 residues long.

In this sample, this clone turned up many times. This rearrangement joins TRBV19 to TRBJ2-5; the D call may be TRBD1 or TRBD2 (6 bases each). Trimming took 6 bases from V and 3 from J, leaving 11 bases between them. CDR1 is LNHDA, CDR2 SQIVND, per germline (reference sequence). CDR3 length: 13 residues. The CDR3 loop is CASRTRGEETQYF. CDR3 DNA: TGTGCCAGTAGGACAAGGGGGGAAGAGACCCAGTACTTC.

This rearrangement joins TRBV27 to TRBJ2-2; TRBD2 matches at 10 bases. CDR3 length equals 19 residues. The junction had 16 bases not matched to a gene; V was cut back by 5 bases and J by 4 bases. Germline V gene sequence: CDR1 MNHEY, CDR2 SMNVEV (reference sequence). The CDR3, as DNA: TGTGCCAGCAGTATATTGACTAGCGGGTACACTCGTCGCACCGGGGAGCTGTTTTTT. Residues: CASSILTSGYTRRTGELFF.

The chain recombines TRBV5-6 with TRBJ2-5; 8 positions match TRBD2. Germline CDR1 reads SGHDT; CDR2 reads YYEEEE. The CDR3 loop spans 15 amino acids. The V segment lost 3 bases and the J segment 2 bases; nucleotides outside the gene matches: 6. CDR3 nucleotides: TGTGCCAGCAGCTCTAGTCGGGGGGGGCAAGAGACCCAGTACTTC. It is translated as CASSSSRGGQETQYF. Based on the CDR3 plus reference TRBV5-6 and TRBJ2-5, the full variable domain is DAGVTQSPTHLIKTRGQQVTLRCSPKSGHDTVSWYQQALGQGPQFIFQYYEEEERQRGNFPDRFSGHQFPNYSSELNVNALLLGDSALYLCASSSSRGGQETQYFGPGTRLLVL.

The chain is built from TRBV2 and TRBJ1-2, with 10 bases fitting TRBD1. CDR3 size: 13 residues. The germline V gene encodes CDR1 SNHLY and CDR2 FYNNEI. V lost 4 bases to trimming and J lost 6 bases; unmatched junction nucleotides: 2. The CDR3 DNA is TGTGCCAGCAGTGGGACAGGGGGAGATGGCTACACCTTC. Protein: CASSGTGGDGYTF.

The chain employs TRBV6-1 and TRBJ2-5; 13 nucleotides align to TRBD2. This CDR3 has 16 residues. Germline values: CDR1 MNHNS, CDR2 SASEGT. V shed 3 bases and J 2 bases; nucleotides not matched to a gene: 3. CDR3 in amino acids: CASSDPGLAGQETQYF. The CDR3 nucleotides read TGTGCCAGCAGTGACCCGGGACTAGCGGGGCAAGAGACCCAGTACTTC.

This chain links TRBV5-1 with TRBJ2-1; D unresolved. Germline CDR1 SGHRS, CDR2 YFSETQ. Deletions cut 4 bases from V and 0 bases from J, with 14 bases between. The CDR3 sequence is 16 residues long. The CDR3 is CASSPTRQASYNEQFF. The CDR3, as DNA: TGCGCCAGCAGCCCCACGCGTCAAGCCTCCTACAATGAGCAGTTCTTC.

The CDR3 reads CASSYTGGQPQHF. As DNA, the CDR3 is TGTGCCAGCAGTTACACGGGGGGTCAGCCCCAGCATTTT. The chain joins TRBV6-5 to TRBJ1-5, with D possibly being TRBD1 (5 bases). Trimming cost V 2 bases and J 6 bases, with 8 bases left between them. The CDR3 sequence is 13 residues long. In germline, CDR1 is MNHEY, CDR2 SVGAGI.

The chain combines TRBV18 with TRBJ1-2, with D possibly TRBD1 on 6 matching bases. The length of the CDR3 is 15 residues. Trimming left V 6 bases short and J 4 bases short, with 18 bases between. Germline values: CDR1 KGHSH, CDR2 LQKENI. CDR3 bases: TGTGCCAGCTCCCCAACCCAGGCAGGGGCCTATGGCTACACCTTC. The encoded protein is CASSPTQAGAYGYTF.

CDR3 sequence reads: CASINNLGINQPQHF. In DNA, the CDR3 is TGTGCCAGTATCAATAACTTGGGAATCAATCAGCCCCAGCATTTT. The chain uses TRBV19 and TRBJ1-5; no definite D call. Germline loops: CDR1 LNHDA, CDR2 SQIVND (reference sequence). Trimming cost V 7 bases and J 3 bases, with 16 bases left between them. This CDR3 contains 15 residues.